These 17 T cell receptor beta chains were sequenced from one sample in a study of cytomegalovirus exposure and HLA in healthy donors. PCR employed 60 Vbeta and 13 Jbeta primers. TCRdb keeps only in-frame clones here, not all; method: immunoSEQ multiplex PCR. The sample has some 150,000 clones, 79% seen once. Sequenced input: PBMCs. These TCRs come from a man in his forties or fifties in good health and CMV-seronegative.

This clone was seen a few times. CDR3 sequence (DNA): TGTGCCAGCAGCAAAGGGTGGGCTACTCTGGATACGCAGTATTTT. It codes for CASSKGWATLDTQYF. The rearrangement joins TRBV21-1 to TRBJ2-3; the table names TRBD1, a call not compared with the DNA. TRBV21-1 corresponds to a pseudogene. The CDR3 consists of 15 residues.

This clone showed up just once. The chain couples TRBV5-6 to TRBJ1-3; D unresolved. This CDR3 is 13 amino acids long. Germline values: CDR1 SGHDT, CDR2 YYEEEE. V was cut by 0 bases and J by 2 bases, with 3 bases left in between. The DNA for the CDR3 is TGTGCCAGCAGCTTGGCGGCTGGAAACACCATATATTTT. Encoded protein: CASSLAAGNTIYF.

V gene TRBV4-1 combines with J gene TRBJ1-1; TRBD1 agrees at 10 bases. Germline V gives CDR1 MGHRA, CDR2 YSYEKL. The V segment lost 4 bases and the J segment 6 bases; nucleotides outside the gene matches: 2. The CDR3 spans 13 residues. CDR3 region: CASSRTGGPEAFF. DNA of the CDR3: TGCGCCAGCAGCCGGACAGGGGGACCTGAAGCTTTCTTT.

This rearrangement joins TRBV5-1 to TRBJ2-2; TRBD1 matches at 8 bases. With V trimmed by 0 bases and J by 4 bases, 5 bases remained unmatched. The germline V gene encodes CDR1 SGHRS and CDR2 YFSETQ. The CDR3 runs to 16 residues. In DNA, the CDR3 is TGCGCCAGCAGCTTGGGGACAGGGCGGGGCACCGGGGAGCTGTTTTTT. The encoded protein is CASSLGTGRGTGELFF.

This clone has a single count. J is TRBJ2-6 and V is TRBV5-4; 8 nucleotides agree with TRBD1. The CDR3 runs 17 residues. V shed 1 base, J shed 4 bases, and the junction held 7 bases outside the gene matches. CDR1 and CDR2 from the germline V gene are SGHNT and YYREEE (reference sequence). The CDR3 loop reads CASSLNRGALGANVLTF. Written as DNA, the CDR3 is TGTGCCAGCAGCTTGAACAGGGGGGCCCTCGGGGCCAACGTCCTGACTTTC. Full variable domain (missing parts from reference TRBV5-4 and TRBJ2-6): ETGVTQSPTHLIKTRGQQVTLRCSSQSGHNTVSWYQQALGQGPQFIFQYYREEENGRGNFPPRFSGLQFPNYSSELNVNALELDDSALYLCASSLNRGALGANVLTFGAGSRLTVL.

V is TRBV28 and J is TRBJ2-7, with D tentatively TRBD1 (6 bases). Germline-derived CDR1 and CDR2 are MDHEN and SYDVKM. This CDR3 comprises 14 residues. V lost 6 bases to trimming and J lost 3 bases, with 15 bases between them. For the CDR3, the DNA is TGTGCCAGCAGGCGGCAAGGACAGTTCTACGAGCAGTACTTC. Translating it yields CASRRQGQFYEQYF.

The chain combines TRBV5-1 with TRBJ2-7; 7 bases agree with TRBD1. CDR3 length: 14 amino acids. CDR1 and CDR2 from the germline V gene are SGHRS and YFSETQ. J lost 3 bases, V lost 0 bases, and 3 bases had no gene match. DNA of the CDR3: TGCGCCAGCAGCTTGGTAGGGGGCCTCTACGAGCAGTACTTC. Protein sequence: CASSLVGGLYEQYF.

This clone was recorded a few times. V gene TRBV19 combines with J gene TRBJ1-3; D is ambiguous. There are 12 residues in the CDR3. V was trimmed by 11 bases and J by 4 bases, leaving 12 bases between them. Germline V gives CDR1 LNHDA, CDR2 SQIVND (reference sequence). The CDR3 bases are TGTGCCGTAGGGAGTCTGGGAAACACCATATATTTT. This sequence encodes CAVGSLGNTIYF.

V and J are TRBV6-1 and TRBJ2-2; possibly TRBD2 for D (5 bases). V shed 7 bases and J shed 5 bases, with 14 bases lying between them. The CDR3 covers 14 residues. CDR1 is MNHNS, CDR2 SASEGT, per germline. CDR3 amino acids: CASTPILETGELFF. The DNA of the CDR3 is TGTGCCAGCACCCCCATACTAGAGACCGGGGAGCTGTTTTTT.

The chain employs TRBV11-2 and TRBJ2-5, with D possibly matching TRBD2 (7 bases). The CDR3 is made up of 15 amino acids. The V end was cut by 5 bases, the J end by 5 bases, with 18 bases between. Germline V gene data show CDR1 as SGHAT and CDR2 as FQNNGV. This CDR3 reads CASSPGLGGKETQYF. CDR3 nucleotide sequence: TGTGCCAGCAGCCCCGGACTAGGGGGGAAGGAGACCCAGTACTTC.

The rearrangement uses TRBV6-1 and TRBJ2-1, with D perhaps TRBD1 (6 bases). Trimming removed 5 bases from V and 7 bases from J, with 15 bases in between. The CDR3 length is 14 residues. Germline-derived CDR1 and CDR2 are MNHNS and SASEGT. The CDR3 spells CASSLGVQGNEQFF. Written as DNA, the CDR3 is TGTGCCAGCAGTCTGGGGGTTCAGGGGAATGAGCAGTTCTTC.

The chain joins TRBV7-9 to TRBJ1-2, with 7 nucleotides matching TRBD1. V was clipped by 5 bases and J by 8 bases; unmatched bases: 11. CDR1 and CDR2 from the germline V gene are SEHNR and FQNEAQ (reference sequence). The CDR3 has 14 amino acids. The CDR3 spells CASSPRTGVGGYTF. CDR3 in DNA: TGTGCCAGCAGCCCCCGAACAGGGGTGGGGGGCTACACCTTC.

The gene calls are TRBV4-3 and TRBJ2-3; D might be TRBD1 (5 bases). Between the trimmed V and J ends, which lost 0 bases and 0 bases, there was a span of 7 bases. The germline CDR1 and CDR2 sequences are LGHNA and YSLEER. The CDR3 has 15 residues. This CDR3 is CASSQDGASTDTQYF. CDR3 coding DNA: TGCGCCAGCAGCCAAGATGGGGCCAGCACAGATACGCAGTATTTT.

The chain is built from TRBV5-4 and TRBJ1-1; D is perhaps TRBD1 (5 bases). CDR1 SGHNT and CDR2 YYREEE come from the germline V gene (reference sequence). This CDR3 has 15 amino acids. V lost 4 bases and J lost 5, with 18 bases in between. The CDR3 is CASSINAQGGTEAFF. The CDR3, as DNA: TGTGCCAGCAGCATAAATGCGCAGGGAGGTACTGAAGCTTTCTTT.

The chain carries TRBV7-8 and TRBJ1-5; weak D call: TRBD1 (5 bases). Per the germline V gene, CDR1 is SGHVS and CDR2 is FQNEAQ. V was shortened by 4 bases and J by 3 bases, with 13 bases between the two germline ends. CDR3 length equals 15 residues. The CDR3 DNA reads as TGTGCCAGCAGCTCAATTGGGGGGATCAATCAGCCCCAGCATTTT. This codes for CASSSIGGINQPQHF.

This clone came up a few times. Here the CDR3 DNA reads TGTGCCAGCAGCTTGGGGACTAGCCCCTACGAGCAGTACTTC. It codes for CASSLGTSPYEQYF. The J gene is TRBJ2-7, the V gene TRBV5-4; 8 nucleotides align to TRBD2. Germline CDR1 is SGHNT and CDR2 is YYREEE (reference sequence). With 0 bases clipped from V and 2 bases from J, the junction kept 1 base outside the gene matches. The CDR3 is 14 residues long.

The rearrangement links TRBV30 to TRBJ2-5; possibly TRBD2 for D (5 bases). The germline V and J ends were trimmed by 3 bases and 5 bases, with 16 bases remaining between them. The CDR3 totals 14 residues. Germline lookup yields CDR1 GTSNPN and CDR2 SVGIG (reference sequence). The CDR3 reads CAWSTGLAWETQYF. The CDR3 DNA reads TGTGCCTGGAGCACGGGGTTGGCTTGGGAGACCCAGTACTTC.